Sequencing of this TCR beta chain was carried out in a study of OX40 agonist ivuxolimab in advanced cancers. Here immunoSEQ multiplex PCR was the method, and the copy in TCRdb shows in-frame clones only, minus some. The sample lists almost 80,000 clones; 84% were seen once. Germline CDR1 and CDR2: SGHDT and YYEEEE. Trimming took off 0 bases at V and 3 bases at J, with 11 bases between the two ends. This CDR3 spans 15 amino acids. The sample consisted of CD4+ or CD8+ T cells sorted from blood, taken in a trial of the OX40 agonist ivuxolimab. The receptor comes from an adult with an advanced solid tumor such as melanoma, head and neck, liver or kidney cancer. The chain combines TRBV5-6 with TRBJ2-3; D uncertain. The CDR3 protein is CASSLVGVRTDTQYF. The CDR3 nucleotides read TGTGCCAGCAGCTTGGTTGGGGTTAGGACAGATACGCAGTATTTT. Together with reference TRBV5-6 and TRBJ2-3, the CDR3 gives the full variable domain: DAGVTQSPTHLIKTRGQQVTLRCSPKSGHDTVSWYQQALGQGPQFIFQYYEEEERQRGNFPDRFSGHQFPNYSSELNVNALLLGDSALYLCASSLVGVRTDTQYFGPGTRLTVL.